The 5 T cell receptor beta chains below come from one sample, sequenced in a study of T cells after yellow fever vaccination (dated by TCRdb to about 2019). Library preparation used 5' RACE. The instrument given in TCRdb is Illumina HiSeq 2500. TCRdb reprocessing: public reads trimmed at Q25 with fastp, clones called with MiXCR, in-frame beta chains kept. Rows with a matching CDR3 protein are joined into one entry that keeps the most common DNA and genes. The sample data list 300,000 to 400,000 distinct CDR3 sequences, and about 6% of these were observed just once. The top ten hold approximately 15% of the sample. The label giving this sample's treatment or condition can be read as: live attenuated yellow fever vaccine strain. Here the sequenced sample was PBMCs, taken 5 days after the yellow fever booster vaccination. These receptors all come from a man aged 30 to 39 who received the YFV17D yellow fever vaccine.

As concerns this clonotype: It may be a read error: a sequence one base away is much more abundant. CDR3 DNA: TGTGCCAGCAGTTTACGTGGCTGGACATGCACCAATGAGCAGTTCTTC. This translates into CASSLRGWTCTNEQFF. The chain is built from TRBV27 and TRBJ2-1; maybe TRBD1 (5 bases). Deletions cut 2 bases from V and 6 bases from J, with 17 bases between. This CDR3 is built from 16 residues. The germline CDR1 and CDR2 sequences are MNHEY and SMNVEV (reference sequence).

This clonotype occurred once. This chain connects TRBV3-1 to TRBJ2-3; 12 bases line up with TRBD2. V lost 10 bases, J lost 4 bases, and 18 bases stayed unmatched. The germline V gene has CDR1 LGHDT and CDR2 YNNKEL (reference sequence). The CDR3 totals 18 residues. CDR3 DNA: TGTGCCACCACCCAAGATCTTGGACTAGCGGGAATATCAGATACGCAGTATTTT. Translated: CATTQDLGLAGISDTQYF.

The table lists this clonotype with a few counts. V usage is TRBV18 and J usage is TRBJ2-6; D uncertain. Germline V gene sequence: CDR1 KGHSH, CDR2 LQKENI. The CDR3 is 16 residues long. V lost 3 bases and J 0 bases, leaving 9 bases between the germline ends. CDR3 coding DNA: TGTGCCAGCTCACCGAGTCAGCTCTCTGGGGCCAACGTCCTGACTTTC. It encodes CASSPSQLSGANVLTF.

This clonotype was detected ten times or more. The CDR3 DNA follows: TGTGCCAGCACCCTTGGATGGGGGACTGAAGCTTTCTTT. Its translation: CASTLGWGTEAFF. The V and J genes are TRBV3-1 and TRBJ1-1, with D maybe TRBD1 (5 bases). The V end lost 7 bases, the J end lost 5 bases, and 14 bases lay between the germline ends. The CDR3 covers 13 residues. CDR1 is LGHDT, CDR2 YNNKEL, per germline (reference sequence).

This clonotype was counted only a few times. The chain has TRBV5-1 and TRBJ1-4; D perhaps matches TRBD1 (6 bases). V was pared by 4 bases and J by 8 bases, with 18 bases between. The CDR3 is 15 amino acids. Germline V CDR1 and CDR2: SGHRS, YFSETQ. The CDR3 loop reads CASSPQGFGVEKLFF. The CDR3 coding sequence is TGCGCCAGCAGCCCGCAGGGGTTTGGGGTCGAAAAACTGTTTTTT.